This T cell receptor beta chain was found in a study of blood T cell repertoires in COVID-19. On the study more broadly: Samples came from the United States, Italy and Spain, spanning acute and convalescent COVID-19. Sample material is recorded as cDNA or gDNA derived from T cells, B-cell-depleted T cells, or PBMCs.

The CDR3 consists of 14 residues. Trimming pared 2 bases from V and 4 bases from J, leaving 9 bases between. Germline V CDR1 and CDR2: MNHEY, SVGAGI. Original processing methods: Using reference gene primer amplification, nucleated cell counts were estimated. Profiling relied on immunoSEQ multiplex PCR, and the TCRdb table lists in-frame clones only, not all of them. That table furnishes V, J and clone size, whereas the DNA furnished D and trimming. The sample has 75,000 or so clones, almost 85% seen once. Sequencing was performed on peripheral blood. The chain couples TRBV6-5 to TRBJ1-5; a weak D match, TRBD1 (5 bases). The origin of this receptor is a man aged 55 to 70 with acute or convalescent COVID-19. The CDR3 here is CASSYGGGNQPQHF. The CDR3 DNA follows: TGTGCCAGCAGTTACGGGGGGGGGAATCAGCCCCAGCATTTT.